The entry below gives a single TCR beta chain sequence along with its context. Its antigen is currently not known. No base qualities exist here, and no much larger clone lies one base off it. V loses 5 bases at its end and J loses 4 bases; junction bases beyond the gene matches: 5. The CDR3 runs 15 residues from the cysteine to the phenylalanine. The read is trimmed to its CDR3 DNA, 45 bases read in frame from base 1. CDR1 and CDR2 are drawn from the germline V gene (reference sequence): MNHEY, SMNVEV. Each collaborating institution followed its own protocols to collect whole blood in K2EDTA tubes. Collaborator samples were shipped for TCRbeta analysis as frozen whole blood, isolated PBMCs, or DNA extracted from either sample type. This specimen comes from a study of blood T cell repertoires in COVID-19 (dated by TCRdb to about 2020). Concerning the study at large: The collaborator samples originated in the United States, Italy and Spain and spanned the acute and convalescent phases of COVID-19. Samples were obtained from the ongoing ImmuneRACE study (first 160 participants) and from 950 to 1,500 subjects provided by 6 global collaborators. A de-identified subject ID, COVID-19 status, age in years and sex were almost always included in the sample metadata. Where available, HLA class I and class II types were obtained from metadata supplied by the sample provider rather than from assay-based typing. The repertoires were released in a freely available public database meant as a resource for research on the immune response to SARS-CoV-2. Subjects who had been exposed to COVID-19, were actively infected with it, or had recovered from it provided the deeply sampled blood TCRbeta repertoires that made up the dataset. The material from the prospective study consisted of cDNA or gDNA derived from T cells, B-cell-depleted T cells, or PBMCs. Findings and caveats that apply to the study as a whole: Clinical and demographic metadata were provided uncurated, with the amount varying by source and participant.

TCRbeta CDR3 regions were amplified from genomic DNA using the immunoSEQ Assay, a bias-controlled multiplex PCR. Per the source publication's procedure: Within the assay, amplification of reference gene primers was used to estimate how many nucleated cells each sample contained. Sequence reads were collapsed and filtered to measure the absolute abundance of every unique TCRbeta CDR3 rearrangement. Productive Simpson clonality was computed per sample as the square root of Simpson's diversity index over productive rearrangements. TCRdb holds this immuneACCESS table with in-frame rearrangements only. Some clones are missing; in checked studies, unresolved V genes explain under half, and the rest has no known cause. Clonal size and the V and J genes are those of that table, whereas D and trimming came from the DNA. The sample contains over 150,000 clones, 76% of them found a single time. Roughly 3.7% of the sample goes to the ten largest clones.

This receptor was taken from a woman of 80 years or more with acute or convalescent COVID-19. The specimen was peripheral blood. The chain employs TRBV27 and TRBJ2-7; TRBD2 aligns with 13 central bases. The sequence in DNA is TGTGCCAGCAGTCGGGGGACTAGCGGGAAGTACGAGCAGTACTTC. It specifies CASSRGTSGKYEQYF.